The clone carrying this T cell receptor (beta chain) was seen only once. The antigen is undetermined. This sample is part of a study of PD-1 blockade in classical Hodgkin lymphoma. Points from the study as a whole: There was a significant rise in CD4+ TCR diversity by C4D1, with no such rise for CD8+.

Measured with immunoSEQ multiplex PCR; TCRdb has only the in-frame clones, and not every one. Seen here are 25,000 to 35,000 clones, approximately 85% observed once, and the top ten hold less than 2.5%. Time point specified: cycle 4 day 1 (C4D1), after less than 7 weeks of nivolumab. Brentuximab vedotin exposure varied among the patients, all of whom had relapsed after autologous stem cell transplantation. Purification of CD4+ T cells from thawed PBMCs was achieved by magnetic negative selection. The input for sequencing was CD4+ T cells from blood, taken before the fourth cycle of nivolumab. This clonotype was sampled from a human donor with classical Hodgkin lymphoma.

The CDR3 nucleotides are TGTGCCTGGAACGAACAACGGACCATGAACACTGAAGCTTTCTTT. It specifies CAWNEQRTMNTEAFF. This sequence joins TRBV30 and TRBJ1-1; no firm D call. The CDR3 consists of 15 residues. Germline values: CDR1 GTSNPN, CDR2 SVGIG (reference sequence). Trimming stripped 4 bases from V and 0 bases from J, with 15 bases between.